This is a list of T cell receptor beta chains from one sample in a study of shared clonotypes between healthy human individuals. The protocol was immunoSEQ multiplex PCR, while the TCRdb copy is restricted to in-frame clones and leaves out a portion. The sample consists of a few million clones, approximately 95% of them appearing once. The sample consisted of naive CD4+ T cells from PBMCs. The source of these receptors is a young man in good health. Some clones in this sample may be carry-over from other donors' samples. CDR3s include the opening cysteine and the closing phenylalanine or tryptophan. D genes are given only for firm matches. Size is stated for part of the rows, as once, few or many counts, or as a class when the clone is expanded.

D gene	clone size	V gene	J gene	CDR3 protein	CDR3 DNA
NA	NA	TRBV28	TRBJ1-2	CASGNRDGSNYGYTF	TGTGCCAGCGGAAACCGCGATGGGAGCAACTATGGCTACACCTTC
TRBD2	NA	TRBV4-1	TRBJ2-4	CASSQVLSGLAKNIQYF	TGCGCCAGCAGCCAAGTTCTTAGCGGGCTAGCCAAAAACATTCAGTACTTC
TRBD1	NA	TRBV5-1	TRBJ2-1	CASSFAGQGVDEQFF	TGCGCCAGCAGCTTCGCGGGACAGGGGGTGGATGAGCAGTTCTTC
NA	NA	TRBV4-3	TRBJ2-2	CASSQFSGTDTGELFF	TGCGCCAGCAGCCAATTCAGCGGGACAGACACCGGGGAGCTGTTTTTT
NA	NA	TRBV19	TRBJ2-1	CASSTGNEQFF	TGTGCCAGTAGTACTGGGAATGAGCAGTTCTTC
TRBD2	NA	TRBV2	TRBJ2-1	CASSPRSGSYEQFF	TGTGCCAGCAGTCCGCGAAGCGGGAGCTATGAGCAGTTCTTC
TRBD1	once	TRBV27	TRBJ1-2	CASSQEAGQGWRKHGYTF	TGTGCCAGCAGTCAAGAGGCGGGACAGGGCTGGAGGAAGCATGGCTACACCTTC
NA	NA	TRBV4-3	TRBJ1-2	CARRPKGIIYEDDYTF	TGCGCCAGGCGTCCGAAAGGTATAATTTACGAGGATGACTACACCTTC
NA	NA	TRBV28	TRBJ2-7	CASSPDSYEQYF	TGTGCCAGCAGTCCAGACTCTTACGAGCAGTACTTC
NA	NA	TRBV6-1	TRBJ2-2	CASSERVRTGELFF	TGTGCCAGCAGTGAACGAGTGCGCACCGGGGAGCTGTTTTTT
NA	NA	TRBV5-1	TRBJ1-1	CASSQDRLSMWTEAFF	TGCGCCAGCAGCCAGGACAGACTGTCCATGTGGACTGAAGCTTTCTTT
NA	NA	TRBV5-1	TRBJ2-2	CASSTGTPNTGELFF	TGCGCCAGCAGCACCGGGACACCTAACACCGGGGAGCTGTTTTTT
NA	NA	TRBV11-2	TRBJ2-1	CASSLDENEQFF	TGTGCCAGCAGCTTAGACGAGAATGAGCAGTTCTTC
NA	NA	TRBV30	TRBJ2-1	CAWSVQYDIRRSEQFF	TGTGCCTGGAGTGTTCAGTACGACATTCGCAGGAGTGAGCAGTTCTTC
NA	NA	TRBV5-4	TRBJ1-5	CASSSGVDQPQHF	TGTGCCAGCAGCTCGGGGGTTGATCAGCCCCAGCATTTT